Presented here are 21 T cell receptor beta chains from one specimen sequenced in a study of CD8+CD57+ T cells in acquired aplastic anemia. CDR3 and TCR beta VDJ profiling relied on genomic DNA as the template. TCRdb used MiXCR to reprocess the reads, holding one entry per CDR3 protein. Of about 150,000 distinct CDR3 sequences listed, around 52% are singletons. Before being chosen for sequencing, patients had shown CD8+CD57+ cell expansion by flow cytometry. Sequencing input: sorted CD4+, CD8+, or CD8+CD57+ T cells (not recorded which) from PBMCs. The receptors shown here come from a human donor with aplastic anemia.

This clonotype was seen repeatedly, ten times or more. CDR3 protein: CASRDLQPTDTQYF. Written as DNA, the CDR3 is TGTGCCAGCAGGGACTTACAACCCACAGATACGCAGTATTTT. The chain employs TRBV2 and TRBJ2-3, with D possibly matching TRBD2 (5 bases). V was trimmed by 6 bases and J by 2 bases, leaving 12 bases between them. CDR1 is SNHLY, CDR2 FYNNEI, per germline. The CDR3 sequence is 14 residues long.

The chain carries TRBV2 and TRBJ2-3; D gene unclear. Trimming cost V 3 bases and J 0 bases, with 7 bases left between them. CDR3 size: 14 residues. In germline, CDR1 is SNHLY, CDR2 FYNNEI. The CDR3: CASSDSSSTDTQYF. The CDR3 nucleotides read TGTGCCAGCAGTGACTCCTCTAGCACAGATACGCAGTATTTT. The full variable domain, with the rest looked up from reference TRBV2 and TRBJ2-3, is EPEVTQTPSHQVTQMGQEVILRCVPISNHLYFYWYRQILGQKVEFLVSFYNNEISEKSEIFDDQFSVERPDGSNFTLKIRSTKLEDSAMYFCASSDSSSTDTQYFGPGTRLTVL.

The chain links TRBV11-2 to TRBJ2-7; no clear D gene. V lost 0 bases, J lost 0 bases, and 15 bases lay in between. This CDR3 region has 17 residues. Germline assignment: CDR1 SGHAT and CDR2 FQNNGV. CDR3 in amino acids: CASSLEVSYQSSYEQYF. The CDR3 DNA reads as TGTGCCAGCAGCTTAGAGGTGTCCTACCAGTCCTCCTACGAGCAGTACTTC.

This sequence joins TRBV6-1 and TRBJ2-7; 12 nucleotides line up with TRBD1. Losses at the gene ends were 3 bases for V and 5 bases for J; bases not matched to a gene: 11. CDR1 is MNHNS, CDR2 SASEGT, per germline. The CDR3 is 17 amino acids. CDR3 nucleotides: TGTGCCAGCAGTGATCGAACCAGGGACAGGGGGCTCGACGAGCAGTACTTC. Translation: CASSDRTRDRGLDEQYF.

The V call is TRBV7-9, the J call TRBJ1-3, with D possibly being TRBD1 (5 bases). V lost 5 bases to trimming and J lost 2 bases, with 7 bases between them. Looked up from germline, CDR1 is SEHNR and CDR2 is FQNEAQ (reference sequence). The CDR3 is 13 residues long. The DNA of the CDR3 is TGTGCCAGCAGCCAGGGAACTGGAAACACCATATATTTT. Its translation: CASSQGTGNTIYF. The whole variable domain, filled in from reference TRBV7-9 and TRBJ1-3, reads DTGVSQNPRHKITKRGQNVTFRCDPISEHNRLYWYRQTLGQGPEFLTYFQNEAQLEKSRLLSDRFSAERPKGSFSTLEIQRTEQGDSAMYLCASSQGTGNTIYFGEGSWLTVV.

This chain joins TRBV7-9 and TRBJ2-5; weak D call: TRBD2 (6 bases). Trimming pared 5 bases from V and 3 bases from J, leaving 13 bases between. This CDR3 spans 14 amino acids. CDR1 is SEHNR and CDR2 is FQNEAQ in the germline V gene (reference sequence). The CDR3 DNA is TGTGCCAGCAGCGCGGGGTTGGTAGAAGAGACCCAGTACTTC. This sequence encodes CASSAGLVEETQYF.

This clonotype occurred many times. This chain links TRBV5-1 with TRBJ2-3; no clear D gene. V was trimmed by 4 bases and J by 4 bases, leaving 16 bases between them. Germline lookup yields CDR1 SGHRS and CDR2 YFSETQ. The CDR3 loop spans 15 amino acids. In nucleotides, the CDR3 is TGCGCCAGCAGCCATCTAGAGCCTCTCTCAGATACGCAGTATTTT. Amino acids: CASSHLEPLSDTQYF.

This clonotype was seen repeatedly, ten times or more. This chain joins TRBV9 and TRBJ1-6, with unresolved D. CDR3 length equals 16 residues. Germline CDR1 reads SGDLS; CDR2 reads YYNGEE. V lost 4 bases and J lost 0, with 11 bases in between. In DNA form, the CDR3 reads TGTGCCAGCAGCCCGACTCTTAGCTCCTATAATTCACCCCTCCACTTT. It translates to CASSPTLSSYNSPLHF.

This clonotype showed up just a few times. The rearrangement joins TRBV20-1 to TRBJ2-7; D perhaps matches TRBD1 (5 bases). CDR3 length: 10 amino acids. Looked up from germline, CDR1 is DFQATT and CDR2 is SNEGSKA (reference sequence). V was trimmed by 3 bases and J by 5 bases, leaving 5 bases between them. CDR3 loop: CSASRDEQYF. The CDR3 nucleotides are TGCAGTGCTAGCAGGGACGAGCAGTACTTC.

The J gene is TRBJ1-3, the V gene TRBV20-1; weak D call: TRBD1 (6 bases). CDR3 length: 16 amino acids. The V end lost 3 bases, the J end lost 0 bases, and 15 bases lay between the germline ends. Germline CDR1 and CDR2: DFQATT and SNEGSKA (reference sequence). The DNA for the CDR3 is TGCAGTGCTAGCCTACAGGGAAGAGGCTCTGGAAACACCATATATTTT. This translates into CSASLQGRGSGNTIYF.

Only a few counts were recorded for this clonotype. This chain connects TRBV7-2 to TRBJ2-7; 10 bases agree with TRBD1. CDR1 and CDR2 from the germline V gene are SGHTA and FQGNSA. J was trimmed by 7 bases and V by 5 bases; bases with no gene match: 2. The CDR3 length is 12 residues. DNA for the CDR3: TGTGCCAGCAGCCGGACAGGGGGGGAGCAGTACTTC. Translating it yields CASSRTGGEQYF.

The count of this clonotype is one. The chain employs TRBV6-4 and TRBJ2-6; TRBD2 might be the D (5 bases). There are 14 residues in the CDR3. The germline gives CDR1 MRHNA, CDR2 SNTAGT. V was pared by 5 bases and J by 0 bases, with 5 bases between. The chain's CDR3 is CASSRDSGANVLTF. Written as DNA, the CDR3 is TGTGCCAGCAGTCGGGACTCTGGGGCCAACGTCCTGACTTTC.

The chain joins TRBV5-8 to TRBJ1-1; no clear D gene. The V gene lost 2 bases and the J gene lost 0 bases, with 11 bases spanning the gap. This CDR3 has 15 residues. Germline CDR1 and CDR2: SGHTS and YDEGEE. This chain's CDR3 is CASSLAARMNTEAFF. For the CDR3, the DNA is TGTGCCAGCAGCTTAGCCGCCAGGATGAACACTGAAGCTTTCTTT.

The J gene is TRBJ2-1, the V gene TRBV20-1; D might be TRBD2 (7 bases). Germline-derived CDR1 and CDR2 are DFQATT and SNEGSKA (reference sequence). Trimming cost V 3 bases and J 4 bases, with 19 bases left between them. The CDR3 has 16 residues. The CDR3 DNA sequence: TGCAGTGCTAGGTCATCCGCGGGGGCCGGGTACAATGAGCAGTTCTTC. Encoded protein: CSARSSAGAGYNEQFF.

This clonotype was counted at least ten times. The CDR3 spells CASSMGTGYGYTF. CDR3 nucleotide sequence: TGTGCCAGTAGTATGGGAACGGGCTATGGCTACACCTTC. V gene TRBV19 combines with J gene TRBJ1-2; D gene ambiguous. Germline assignment: CDR1 LNHDA and CDR2 SQIVND (reference sequence). The germline V and J ends were trimmed by 3 bases and 4 bases, with 9 bases remaining between them. This CDR3 has 13 amino acids.

CDR3 nucleotides: TGTGCCAGCAGTTACGTGCAGGGGGACTATGGCTACACCTTC. This sequence encodes CASSYVQGDYGYTF. The chain is built from TRBV4-2 and TRBJ1-2; TRBD1 agrees at 7 bases. This CDR3 region has 14 residues. The V segment lost 6 bases and the J segment 3 bases; nucleotides outside the gene matches: 7. Germline CDR1 reads LGHNA; CDR2 reads YNFKEQ.

This clonotype has only a few counts. The chain recombines TRBV11-2 with TRBJ2-4; 10 bases agree with TRBD2. Germline loops: CDR1 SGHAT, CDR2 FQNNGV. The CDR3 sequence is 16 residues long. Trimming at V came to 5 bases and at J to 0 bases, leaving 4 bases not matched to a gene. CDR3 sequence (DNA): TGTGCCAGCAGCCCGTGGACTAGCGGAGCCAAAAACATTCAGTACTTC. Protein sequence: CASSPWTSGAKNIQYF.

This chain uses TRBV19 with TRBJ2-5, with D hard to call. Trimming pared 3 bases from V and 7 bases from J, leaving 3 bases between. The length of the CDR3 is 10 residues. Germline assignment: CDR1 LNHDA and CDR2 SQIVND (reference sequence). CDR3 in amino acids: CASSIGTQYF. CDR3 in DNA: TGTGCCAGTAGTATCGGGACCCAGTACTTC.

With respect to this clonotype: At one end, the junction sequence differs from germline, possibly due to a read error. The V call is TRBV25-1, the J call TRBJ2-1; TRBD1 might be the D (6 bases). This CDR3 has 15 residues. Germline CDR1 and CDR2: MGHDK and SYGVNS. The CDR3 is CASSDPGHLSGEQLF. The DNA of the CDR3 is TGTGCCAGCAGTGATCCGGGACACCTTTCCGGTGAGCAGCTCTTC.

Remarks on this clonotype: A much more abundant neighbour one base away suggests this may be a read error. The gene calls are TRBV12-3 or TRBV12-4 and TRBJ2-1; 12 positions agree with TRBD2. The CDR3 runs to 15 residues. After removal of 8 bases from V and 8 bases from J, the junction contained 10 bases not matched to a gene. CDR3: CASGPTSGSLYEQFF. Here the CDR3 DNA reads TGTGCCAGCGGTCCGACTAGCGGGAGTCTCTATGAGCAGTTCTTC.

This clonotype was picked up a small number of times. The junction differs from germline at one of its ends, possibly a read error. This rearrangement joins TRBV7-4 to TRBJ2-3; D is unclear. The CDR3 length is 14 residues. CDR1 and CDR2 (germline): SGHVT, SQSDAQ. DNA of the CDR3: TGTGCCGGCAGCTTAGGGCTACAAGCAGATACGCAGTATTTT. It codes for CAGSLGLQADTQYF.